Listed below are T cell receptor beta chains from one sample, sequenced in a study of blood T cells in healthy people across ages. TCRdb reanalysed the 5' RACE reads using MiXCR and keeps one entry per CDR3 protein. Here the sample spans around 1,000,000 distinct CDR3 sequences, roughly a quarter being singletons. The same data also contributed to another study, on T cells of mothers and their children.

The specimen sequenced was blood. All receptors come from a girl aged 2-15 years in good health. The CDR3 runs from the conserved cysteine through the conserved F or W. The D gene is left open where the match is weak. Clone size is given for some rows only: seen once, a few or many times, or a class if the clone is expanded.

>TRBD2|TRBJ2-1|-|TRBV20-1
CSGRTSGSYEQFF
TGCAGTGGTAGGACTAGCGGGAGCTATGAGCAGTTCTTC
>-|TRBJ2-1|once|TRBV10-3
CAISEPEGNEQFF
TGTGCCATCAGTGAGCCCGAGGGCAATGAGCAGTTCTTC
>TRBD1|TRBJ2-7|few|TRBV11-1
CASSLALGQGNPYEQYF
TGTGCCAGCAGCTTAGCGCTCGGACAGGGGAATCCCTACGAGCAGTACTTC
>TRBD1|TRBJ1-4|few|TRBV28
CASTAGAGGRTVFF
TGTGCCAGCACCGCCGGAGCAGGGGGCAGGACGGTGTTTTTT
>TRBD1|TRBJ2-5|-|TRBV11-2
CASSLARTGGLGTQYF
TGTGCCAGCAGCTTAGCACGGACAGGGGGATTAGGGACCCAGTACTTC
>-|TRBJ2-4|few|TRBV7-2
CASSLEKAFAAKNIQYF
TGTGCCAGCAGCTTAGAGAAGGCATTCGCAGCCAAAAACATTCAGTACTTC
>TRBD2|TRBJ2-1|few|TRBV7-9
CASSLAQSAGGPYNEQFF
TGTGCCAGCAGCTTAGCGCAGTCGGCGGGAGGACCCTACAATGAGCAGTTCTTC
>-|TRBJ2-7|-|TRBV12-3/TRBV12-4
CASSPSTERYEQYF
TGTGCCAGCAGTCCATCAACCGAAAGATACGAGCAGTACTTC
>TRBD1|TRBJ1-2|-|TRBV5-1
CASTLSGRGYGYTF
TGCGCCAGCACCTTGTCTGGCAGGGGGTATGGCTACACCTTC
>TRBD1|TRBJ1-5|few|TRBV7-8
CASSRDRGPQPQHF
TGTGCCAGCTCCCGGGACAGGGGGCCTCAGCCCCAGCATTTT
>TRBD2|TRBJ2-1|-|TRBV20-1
CSARDAGGSEQFF
TGCAGTGCTAGAGACGCGGGAGGGTCTGAGCAGTTCTTC
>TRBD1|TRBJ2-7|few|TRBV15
CATSTSGTASYEQYF
TGTGCCACCAGCACATCCGGGACAGCATCCTACGAGCAGTACTTC
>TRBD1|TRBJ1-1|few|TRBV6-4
CASRITGTANTEAFF
TGTGCCAGCAGGATAACCGGGACAGCGAACACTGAAGCTTTCTTT
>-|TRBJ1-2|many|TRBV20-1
CSARDSASNYGYTF
TGCAGTGCTAGAGATTCAGCCTCTAACTATGGCTACACCTTC
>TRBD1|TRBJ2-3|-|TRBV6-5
CASRPTGGLTDTQYF
TGTGCCAGCAGGCCGACAGGGGGACTCACAGATACGCAGTATTTT
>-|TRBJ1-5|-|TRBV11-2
CAGSLDGVLGQPQHF
TGTGCCGGCAGCTTAGATGGTGTTTTGGGTCAGCCCCAGCATTTT
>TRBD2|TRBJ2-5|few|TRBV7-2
CASSFPRGSGGPSEQCF
TGTGCCAGCAGCTTCCCACGGGGGAGCGGGGGGCCCTCCGAGCAGTGCTTC
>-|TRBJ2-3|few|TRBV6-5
CASSYSWGYGETDTQYF
TGTGCCAGCAGTTACTCATGGGGGTACGGGGAAACAGATACGCAGTATTTT
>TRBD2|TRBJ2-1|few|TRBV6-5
CASSYSRASGIEQFF
TGTGCCAGCAGTTACTCGAGGGCTAGCGGGATTGAGCAGTTCTTC
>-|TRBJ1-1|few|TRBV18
CASSAEGWWTEAFF
TGTGCCAGCTCTGCCGAGGGGTGGTGGACTGAAGCTTTCTTT
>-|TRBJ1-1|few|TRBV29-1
CSVVVGGDTEAFF
TGCAGCGTTGTGGTGGGAGGGGACACTGAAGCTTTCTTT
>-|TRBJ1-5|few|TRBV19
CASSLGIGNQPQHF
TGTGCCAGTAGTCTGGGTATCGGCAATCAGCCCCAGCATTTT
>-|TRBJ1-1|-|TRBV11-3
CAGSAGVLNTEAFF
TGTGCCGGCAGCGCAGGGGTATTGAACACTGAAGCTTTCTTT
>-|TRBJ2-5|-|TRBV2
CASTGWTQETQYF
TGTGCCAGCACGGGCTGGACCCAAGAGACCCAGTACTTC
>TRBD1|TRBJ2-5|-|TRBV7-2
CASSFQAGGGETQYF
TGTGCCAGCAGCTTTCAGGCAGGGGGCGGCGAGACCCAGTACTTC
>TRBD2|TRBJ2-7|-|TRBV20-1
CSATRELDEQYF
TGCAGTGCAACGCGGGAGCTCGACGAGCAGTACTTC
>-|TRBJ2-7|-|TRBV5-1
CASRDKGGGPYEQYF
TGCGCCAGCAGGGATAAAGGGGGGGGACCCTACGAGCAGTACTTC
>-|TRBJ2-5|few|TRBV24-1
CATSDLGDPDLKYF
TGTGCCACCAGTGATTTGGGGGATCCAGACTTAAAGTACTTC
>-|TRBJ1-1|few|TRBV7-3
CASSLTDGLDTEAFF
TGTGCCAGCAGCTTGACGGATGGCCTCGACACTGAAGCTTTCTTT
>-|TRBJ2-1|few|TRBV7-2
CASSLEVIFNEQFF
TGTGCCAGCAGCTTAGAAGTGATCTTCAATGAGCAGTTCTTC
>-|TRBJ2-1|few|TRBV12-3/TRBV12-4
CASSSLSTSYEQFF
TGTGCCAGCAGCTCACTGTCGACCTCATATGAGCAGTTCTTC
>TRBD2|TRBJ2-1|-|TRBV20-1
CSASSGTSAYNEQFF
TGCAGTGCTAGTTCTGGGACTAGCGCTTACAATGAGCAGTTCTTC
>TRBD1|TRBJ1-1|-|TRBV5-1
CASSNRDRGGTEAFF
TGCGCCAGCAGCAACCGGGACAGGGGGGGCACTGAAGCTTTCTTT
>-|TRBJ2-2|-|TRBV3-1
CASRPGPGELFF
TGTGCCAGCAGGCCCGGGCCCGGGGAGCTGTTTTTT
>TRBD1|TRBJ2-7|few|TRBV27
CASSLYGQGDYEQYF
TGTGCCAGCAGTTTATATGGACAGGGGGACTACGAGCAGTACTTC
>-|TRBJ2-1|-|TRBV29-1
CSVGREGAPYNEQFF
TGCAGCGTTGGGAGGGAAGGAGCACCCTACAATGAGCAGTTCTTC
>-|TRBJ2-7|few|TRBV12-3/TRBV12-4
CASSPPPQEDSYEQYF
TGTGCCAGCAGCCCCCCCCCTCAGGAGGACTCCTACGAGCAGTACTTC
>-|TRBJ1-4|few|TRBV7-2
CASSLTRGTREKLFF
TGTGCCAGCAGCTTAACGAGGGGGACGCGGGAAAAACTGTTTTTT
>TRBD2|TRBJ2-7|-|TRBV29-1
CSVVVGSGGAYEQYF
TGCAGCGTTGTAGTCGGAAGCGGGGGGGCCTACGAGCAGTACTTC
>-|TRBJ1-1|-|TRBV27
CASSLGGGNPEAFF
TGTGCCAGCAGTTTGGGGGGGGGTAACCCTGAAGCTTTCTTT
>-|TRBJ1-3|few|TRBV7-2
CASSSGPVNTIYF
TGTGCCAGCAGCTCCGGACCGGTAAACACCATATATTTT
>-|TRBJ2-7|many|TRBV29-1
CSVGDSRIGREQYF
TGCAGCGTGGGGGACTCTCGAATCGGCAGGGAGCAGTACTTC
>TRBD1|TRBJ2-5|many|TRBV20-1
CSRGRQETQYF
TGCAGCAGGGGGCGCCAAGAGACCCAGTACTTC
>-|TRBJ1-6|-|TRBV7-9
CASSFTGLSNSPLHF
TGTGCCAGCAGCTTTACAGGACTCTCTAATTCACCCCTCCACTTT
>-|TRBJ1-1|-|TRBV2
CGSLGNTEAFF
TGTGGAAGCTTGGGGAACACTGAAGCTTTCTTT
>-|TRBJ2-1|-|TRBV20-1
CSARGVTIYEQFF
TGCAGTGCTCGCGGCGTGACTATCTATGAGCAGTTCTTC
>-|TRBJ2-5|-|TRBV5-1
CASSHGQNQETQYF
TGCGCCAGCAGCCACGGACAGAACCAAGAGACCCAGTACTTC
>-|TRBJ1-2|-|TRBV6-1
CASSERRDGYTF
TGTGCCAGCAGTGAACGCCGGGATGGCTACACCTTC
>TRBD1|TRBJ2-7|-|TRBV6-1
CASNPTVDRGKNNEQYF
TGTGCCAGCAACCCGACGGTAGACAGGGGGAAAAACAATGAGCAGTACTTC
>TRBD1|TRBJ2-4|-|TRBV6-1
CASVTGGIGNIQYF
TGTGCCAGCGTTACAGGGGGCATCGGGAACATTCAGTACTTC
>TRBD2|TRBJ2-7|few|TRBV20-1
CSARRLAGGRYEQYF
TGCAGTGCCCGTCGATTAGCGGGGGGGCGATACGAGCAGTACTTC
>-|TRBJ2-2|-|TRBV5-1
CASSPAEAGELFF
TGCGCCAGCAGCCCGGCTGAGGCCGGGGAGCTGTTTTTT
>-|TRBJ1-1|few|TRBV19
CASSPGGGDLGGAFF
TGTGCCAGTAGTCCCGGAGGGGGGGATTTAGGCGGAGCTTTCTTT
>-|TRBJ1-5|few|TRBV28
CASKMGVQPQHF
TGTGCCAGCAAGATGGGGGTTCAGCCCCAGCATTTT
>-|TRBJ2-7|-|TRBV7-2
CASSFGPDYEQYF
TGTGCCAGCAGCTTCGGACCCGACTACGAGCAGTACTTC
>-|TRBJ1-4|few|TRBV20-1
CSAKSGPTNEKLFF
TGCAGTGCTAAATCAGGCCCAACTAATGAAAAACTGTTTTTT
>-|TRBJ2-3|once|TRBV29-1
CSVVGDSSRTQYF
TGCAGCGTTGTGGGGGACTCGAGTAGGACGCAGTATTTT
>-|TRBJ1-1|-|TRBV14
CASSQEGVLYKNTEAFF
TGTGCCAGCAGCCAAGAAGGCGTACTCTACAAGAACACTGAAGCTTTCTTT
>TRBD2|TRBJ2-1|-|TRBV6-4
CASSDLAGGREQFF
TGTGCCAGCAGTGACCTAGCGGGGGGGCGTGAGCAGTTCTTC